This is a list of T cell receptor beta chains from one sample in a study of spatial heterogeneity in lung cancer. MiXCR was run by TCRdb on the 5' RACE reads, yielding one entry per CDR3 protein. The top ten clones hold more than 20% of a sample with some 10,000 distinct CDR3 sequences, approximately 8.1% of them seen once. Sequencing used PBMCs, obtained at surgery. These receptors were taken from a male donor with early-stage non-small cell lung cancer. CDR3s include the opening cysteine and the closing phenylalanine or tryptophan. Clone size is not always given. Where it is, it says once, few, many or a class for expanded clones.

size | J | V | CDR3
many | TRBJ2-1 | TRBV7-2 | CASSLVRAGGYNEQFF
many | TRBJ1-6 | TRBV7-2 | CASRDGQGHSPLHF
NA | TRBJ1-1 | TRBV5-5 | CASSLDYTEAFF
few | TRBJ1-5 | TRBV30 | CAPPGYGNQPQHF
medium-sized | TRBJ2-7 | TRBV6-2/TRBV6-3 | CASSLLAGAYGSSYEQYF
many | TRBJ2-7 | TRBV12-3/TRBV12-4 | CASSGGPYEQYF
medium-sized | TRBJ2-2 | TRBV30 | CAWSVRTGELFF
many | TRBJ1-5 | TRBV10-3 | CALTGAPFYSNQPQHF
many | TRBJ2-5 | TRBV18 | CASFLGLAGDQETQYF
many | TRBJ2-3 | TRBV20-1 | CSARVLPPLADTQYF
many | TRBJ1-3 | TRBV29-1 | CSVGPGGDGNTIYF
many | TRBJ2-2 | TRBV29-1 | CSVEMGQPTGELFF
many | TRBJ2-7 | TRBV12-5 | CASGLVTGQFGSYEQYF
few | TRBJ2-7 | TRBV6-2/TRBV6-3 | CASTNVAPEQYF
medium-sized | TRBJ2-2 | TRBV18 | CASSPDSINTGELFF
medium-sized | TRBJ1-1 | TRBV3-1 | CASSQAGSRAFF
NA | TRBJ2-3 | TRBV7-7 | CASSPIAGGASTDTQYF
many | TRBJ2-1 | TRBV19 | CASSIDQGARDEQFF
many | TRBJ2-1 | TRBV4-1 | CASSQEQGPMDNEQFF
many | TRBJ2-5 | TRBV12-3/TRBV12-4 | CASSLGVSRETQYF
many | TRBJ1-5 | TRBV6-2/TRBV6-3 | CASSTAGGSNQPQHF
NA | TRBJ2-7 | TRBV28 | CASRGDRFYEQYF
many | TRBJ2-7 | TRBV23-1 | CASRGCEQYF
medium-sized | TRBJ2-7 | TRBV10-2 | CASGLLSYEQYF
many | TRBJ2-3 | TRBV29-1 | CGQAISTDTQYF
many | TRBJ2-2 | TRBV12-3/TRBV12-4 | CASSDTGERYTGELFF
few | TRBJ2-1 | TRBV7-9 | CASSVTSPYEQFF
NA | TRBJ1-6 | TRBV7-9 | CASSSTGGHNSPLHF
many | TRBJ2-5 | TRBV6-2/TRBV6-3 | CASRNSVRRWQETQYF
many | TRBJ2-1 | TRBV5-1 | CASSFTGGRSNEQFF
many | TRBJ1-2 | TRBV13 | CASSSRDRVKTF
medium-sized | TRBJ2-3 | TRBV6-2/TRBV6-3 | CASSYEGALSTQYF